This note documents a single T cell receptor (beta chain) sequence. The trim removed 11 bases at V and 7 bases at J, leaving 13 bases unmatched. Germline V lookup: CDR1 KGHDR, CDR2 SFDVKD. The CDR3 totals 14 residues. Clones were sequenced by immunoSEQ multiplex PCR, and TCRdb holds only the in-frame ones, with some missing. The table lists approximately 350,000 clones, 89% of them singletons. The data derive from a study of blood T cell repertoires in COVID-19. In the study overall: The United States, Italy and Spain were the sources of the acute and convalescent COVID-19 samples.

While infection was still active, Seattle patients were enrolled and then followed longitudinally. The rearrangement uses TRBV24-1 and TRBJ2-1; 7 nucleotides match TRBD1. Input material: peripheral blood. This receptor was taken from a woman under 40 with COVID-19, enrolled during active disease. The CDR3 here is CAINSRDSSNEQFF. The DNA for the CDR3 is TGTGCCATCAACTCCCGGGACAGTAGTAATGAGCAGTTCTTC.